This TCR beta chain was found in a study of response to subunit inactivated influenza vaccine. Regarding the study as a whole: A suggestion made by the authors is that each seasonal influenza vaccination recruits few new T cells.

On this clonotype itself: Its target is unknown.

MiXCR, run by TCRdb on the RT-PCR reads, gives a single entry per CDR3 protein. The table lists approximately 520,000 distinct CDR3 sequences, roughly 27% of them singletons. This CDR3 comprises 12 residues. CDR1 and CDR2 (germline): SGHVS, FQNEAQ. V lost 4 bases and J 7 bases, leaving 10 bases between the germline ends. The sequence derives from a man aged 50 or older who received an inactivated influenza vaccine. Sequenced material: CD4+ T cells sorted from PBMCs, taken approximately 5 days after vaccination. V and J are TRBV7-8 and TRBJ1-1; D unresolved. In DNA form, the CDR3 reads TGTGCCAGCAGCTCATCGGGGTTTGAAGCTTTCTTT. Encoded protein: CASSSSGFEAFF.